This is a list of T cell receptor beta chains from one sample in a study of identical twins. TCRdb independently ran MiXCR on the 5' RACE reads; one entry per CDR3 protein. The data show about 810,000 distinct CDR3 sequences, 12% seen once. The same sample was also used in a study of yellow fever vaccine responses in identical twins.

Sequenced material: PBMCs. The receptors here all came from a young woman in good health. Each CDR3 is given with its conserved first and last residue. The D gene is left open where the match is weak. Clone size, where shown, is once, few, many, or a class for clones that have expanded.

J gene | D gene | clone size | V gene | CDR3 DNA | CDR3 protein
TRBJ2-6 | TRBD2 | NA | TRBV18 | TGTGCCAGCTCACCAACCGGGACTAGCGGCTCTGGGGCCAACGTCCTGACTTTC | CASSPTGTSGSGANVLTF
TRBJ2-5 | NA | few | TRBV28 | TGTGCCAGCAGCACTCTACCGACCAGGGGCCCGAAGGAGACCCAGTACTTC | CASSTLPTRGPKETQYF
TRBJ2-5 | NA | NA | TRBV20-1 | TGCAGTGCTCCCGACCGGGAGACCCAGTACTTC | CSAPDRETQYF
TRBJ2-1 | TRBD1 | NA | TRBV12-3/TRBV12-4 | TGTGCCAGCGGACTCCGACAGGGGGCTTTAGTCTACAATGAGCAGTTCTTC | CASGLRQGALVYNEQFF
TRBJ2-7 | TRBD2 | few | TRBV7-9 | TGTGCCAGCAGCAGGGACTACCACGAGCAGTACTTC | CASSRDYHEQYF
TRBJ2-1 | NA | few | TRBV6-5 | TGTGCCAGCAGTTACTCGGGCAGGGGAAATTACAATGAGCAGTTCTTC | CASSYSGRGNYNEQFF
TRBJ2-7 | NA | few | TRBV28 | TGTGCCAGCAGTTTATACGGCATGGGATCCCCCTACGAGCAGTACTTC | CASSLYGMGSPYEQYF
TRBJ2-7 | TRBD2 | NA | TRBV5-1 | TGCGCCAGCAGCTTGGTCAACGGGCGGGGGGAAGAGCAGTACTTC | CASSLVNGRGEEQYF
TRBJ1-4 | NA | NA | TRBV10-3 | TGTGCCATCAGTGAGTCGCTGTGGGGGAATGAAAAACTGTTTTTT | CAISESLWGNEKLFF
TRBJ2-1 | NA | few | TRBV20-1 | TGCAGTGCTAGTCCCCAGGGGGGTTACTACAATGAGCAGTTCTTC | CSASPQGGYYNEQFF
TRBJ2-5 | NA | NA | TRBV7-6 | TGTGCCAGCAGCTCGACTAGTTCCCGGGCCCAGTACTTC | CASSSTSSRAQYF
TRBJ2-7 | NA | few | TRBV5-1 | TGCGCCAGCAGCACAGACTACGAGCAGTACTTC | CASSTDYEQYF
TRBJ2-1 | NA | NA | TRBV29-1 | TGCAGCGTTGTGAGGCCCGGCCCAGACTATGTCTTC | CSVVRPGPDYVF
TRBJ2-1 | TRBD2 | NA | TRBV10-3 | TGTGCCACCGGACTAGCGGGCACCTACAATGAGCAGTTCTTC | CATGLAGTYNEQFF
TRBJ2-7 | TRBD1 | NA | TRBV28 | TGTGCCAGCTTTGGGTTCGAGGACAGGGTTTCCGACGAGCAGTACTTC | CASFGFEDRVSDEQYF
TRBJ1-5 | TRBD1 | NA | TRBV11-1 | TGTGCCAGCAGCATTAGCACCTCTGGGGACAGGGAGTTGCCCCAGCATTTT | CASSISTSGDRELPQHF
TRBJ1-1 | NA | few | TRBV29-1 | TGCAGCGGGCAGAACACTGAAGCTTTCTTT | CSGQNTEAFF
TRBJ2-3 | NA | few | TRBV7-3 | TGTGCCAGCAGCACGACCGGGGAAATGGGGAATACGCAGTATTTT | CASSTTGEMGNTQYF
TRBJ2-1 | TRBD2 | NA | TRBV6-1 | TGTGCCAGCAGTGACCAACTAGCGGGGAGACACAATGAGCAGTTCTTC | CASSDQLAGRHNEQFF
TRBJ1-2 | NA | few | TRBV5-1 | TGCGCCAGCAGCTCGGCCGGGGGTAACTATGGCTACACCTTC | CASSSAGGNYGYTF
TRBJ2-7 | TRBD1 | once | TRBV7-3 | TGTGCCAGCAGCTTAATCGGGACGGACAGGGACGAGCAGTACTTC | CASSLIGTDRDEQYF
TRBJ2-3 | NA | NA | TRBV12-3/TRBV12-4 | TGTGCCAGCAGTTCGGAGACTCCCATGGATACGCAGTATTTT | CASSSETPMDTQYF
TRBJ2-2 | NA | few | TRBV5-1 | TGCGCCAGCAGCGGCCCGGCGAACACCGGGGAGCTGTTTTTT | CASSGPANTGELFF
TRBJ2-2 | NA | once | TRBV10-1 | TGCGCCAGCAGTGTACAGGACTTCACCGGGGAGCTGTTTTTT | CASSVQDFTGELFF